These 14 T cell receptor beta chains came from one sample sequenced in a study of molecular identifiers for immune sequencing clone quantification. TCRdb recomputed calls from the PCR reads with MiXCR, one row per CDR3 protein. The repertoire holds about 630,000 distinct CDR3 sequences, with around 25% as singletons. The sample was naive CD8+ T cells from blood, with Jurkat cell RNA spiked in. Subset indicated: FACS-sorted CD8+CD4-CCR7+CD45RA+ naive T cells. The receptor source for this set is a human donor in good health. Some libraries in this study had Jurkat cell RNA spiked in.

The sample holds many counts of this clonotype. This chain joins TRBV5-1 and TRBJ2-3; D uncertain. The CDR3 consists of 16 residues. CDR1 and CDR2 from the germline V gene are SGHRS and YFSETQ. V lost 4 bases to trimming and J lost 2 bases, with 17 bases between them. The CDR3 sequence: CASSLTDGTLTDTQYF. For the CDR3, the DNA is TGCGCCAGCAGCCTGACCGACGGCACCCTCACAGATACGCAGTATTTT. Combining the CDR3 with reference TRBV5-1 and TRBJ2-3 gives the whole variable domain KAGVTQTPRYLIKTRGQQVTLSCSPISGHRSVSWYQQTPGQGLQFLFEYFSETQRNKGNFPGRFSGRQFSNSRSEMNVSTLELGDSALYLCASSLTDGTLTDTQYFGPGTRLTVL.

In this sample, this clonotype turned up many times. This chain links TRBV4-2 with TRBJ2-7; a possible D gene is TRBD2 (5 bases). Germline loops: CDR1 LGHNA, CDR2 YNFKEQ. V dropped 1 base and J dropped 4 bases, with 17 bases sitting between them. This CDR3 comprises 16 residues. This CDR3 is CASSQAKMPPGYEQYF. The DNA of the CDR3 is TGTGCCAGCAGCCAAGCCAAAATGCCTCCGGGGTACGAGCAGTACTTC.

This chain uses TRBV20-1 with TRBJ1-1, with TRBD1 as a possible D gene (5 bases). Germline-derived CDR1 and CDR2 are DFQATT and SNEGSKA (reference sequence). This CDR3 spans 15 amino acids. Trimming took off 0 bases at V and 2 bases at J, with 13 bases between the two ends. The CDR3 DNA reads TGCAGTGCTAGAGATTTTGGGACCGCAAACACTGAAGCTTTCTTT. Amino acid sequence: CSARDFGTANTEAFF.

The rearrangement uses TRBV18 and TRBJ2-3, with 10 bases identical to TRBD1. In germline, CDR1 is KGHSH, CDR2 LQKENI. This CDR3 region has 19 residues. With V trimmed by 0 bases and J by 0 bases, 9 bases remained unmatched. Here the CDR3 DNA reads TGTGCCAGCTCACCACCGGGACAGGGGTGGGTGCCTAGCACAGATACGCAGTATTTT. It codes for CASSPPGQGWVPSTDTQYF.

In regard to this clonotype: The CDR3 end shows no conserved phenylalanine or tryptophan, and so a read error is likely. The chain recombines TRBV7-9 with TRBJ1-1; 8 positions agree with TRBD1. The V gene's germline CDR1 is SEHNR and CDR2 FQNEAQ (reference sequence). Trimming took 5 bases from V and 6 from J; bases not matched to a gene: 2. CDR3 length: 12 residues. In nucleotides, the CDR3 is TGTGCCAGCAGCGGGACAGGCGCTGAAGCTTTCCTT. This sequence encodes CASSGTGAEAFL.

This clonotype was recorded many times. V is TRBV4-3 and J is TRBJ2-1; a weak D match, TRBD2 (6 bases). This CDR3 is 16 amino acids long. Germline V gives CDR1 LGHNA, CDR2 YSLEER. V was pared by 4 bases and J by 2 bases, with 15 bases between. The CDR3 region is CASSPWRGDAYNEQFF. The CDR3 DNA is TGCGCCAGCAGCCCCTGGAGGGGAGACGCCTACAATGAGCAGTTCTTC.

V is TRBV5-6 and J is TRBJ1-6; 8 bases are a match to TRBD1. Trimming removed 1 base from V and 0 bases from J; junction bases left unmatched: 18. The germline V gene encodes CDR1 SGHDT and CDR2 YYEEEE. The CDR3 sequence is 22 residues long. In DNA, the CDR3 is TGTGCCAGCAGCTTGTTTGTCCCCTCAGGACAGGGCGCCAGCTCCTATAATTCACCCCTCCACTTT. This translates into CASSLFVPSGQGASSYNSPLHF.

Note on this clonotype: Just one base apart from a much larger clone, this may be a read error. The rearrangement joins TRBV2 to TRBJ1-1; possibly TRBD1 for D (6 bases). V shed 6 bases and J shed 1 base, with 12 bases lying between them. The CDR3 runs to 14 residues. Germline V gene sequence: CDR1 SNHLY, CDR2 FYNNEI. The CDR3 DNA reads TGTGCCAGCAGAAACAGGGTGCGGAACACTGAAGCTTTCTTT. This gives the protein CASRNRVRNTEAFF. Combining the CDR3 with reference TRBV2 and TRBJ1-1 gives the whole variable domain EPEVTQTPSHQVTQMGQEVILRCVPISNHLYFYWYRQILGQKVEFLVSFYNNEISEKSEIFDDQFSVERPDGSNFTLKIRSTKLEDSAMYFCASRNRVRNTEAFFGQGTRLTVV.

This clonotype was detected ten times or more. This rearrangement joins TRBV4-3 to TRBJ1-1; 7 positions match TRBD1. Germline CDR1 and CDR2: LGHNA and YSLEER. The CDR3 runs to 16 residues. Unmatched junction bases numbered 10, after V lost 0 bases and J lost 6 bases. The CDR3 region is CASSQDSPGGLSEAFF. The CDR3 DNA reads as TGCGCCAGCAGCCAAGATTCCCCAGGGGGTCTATCTGAAGCTTTCTTT.

Regarding this clonotype: The conserved final phenylalanine or tryptophan is absent from the CDR3, which likely points to a read error. The chain links TRBV19 to TRBJ2-7, with TRBD2 matching over 8 bases. The length of the CDR3 is 14 residues. Germline V gene sequence: CDR1 LNHDA, CDR2 SQIVND (reference sequence). The junction had 3 bases not matched to a gene; V was cut back by 4 bases and J by 1 base. The CDR3 DNA sequence: TGTGCCAGTAGTAAGAGCGGGGGTTCCTACGAGCAGTACCTC. It yields the protein CASSKSGGSYEQYL.

V and J are TRBV12-3 or TRBV12-4 and TRBJ1-5; TRBD1 aligns across 8 bases. The trim removed 5 bases at V and 0 bases at J, leaving 6 bases unmatched. There are 16 residues in the CDR3. The CDR3 here is CASSQGTGLSNQPQHF. In nucleotides, the CDR3 is TGTGCCAGCAGTCAAGGGACAGGACTTAGCAATCAGCCCCAGCATTTT.

V usage is TRBV12-5 and J usage is TRBJ2-7, with 7 positions matching TRBD2. Trimming took 6 bases from V and 2 from J; bases not matched to a gene: 4. Germline-derived CDR1 and CDR2 are LGHNT and FRNRAP. This CDR3 region has 13 residues. For the CDR3, the DNA is TGTGCTAGTGGGGGGGGGGACGCCTACGAGCAGTACTTC. Translating it yields CASGGGDAYEQYF.

In its sample, this clonotype was seen once. Possible read error: a much larger clone is one base away. The J gene is TRBJ1-1, the V gene TRBV13; D perhaps matches TRBD1 (5 bases). The CDR3 sequence is 14 residues long. Germline assignment: CDR1 PRHDT and CDR2 FYEKMQ (reference sequence). The V end was cut by 7 bases, the J end by 0 bases, with 12 bases between. The CDR3 reads CASNKGSLNTEAFF. CDR3 nucleotides: TGTGCCAGCAATAAGGGGTCATTGAACACTGAAGCTTTCTTT.

This clonotype has only a few counts. V is TRBV9 and J is TRBJ2-2; a possible D gene is TRBD2 (6 bases). This CDR3 is built from 17 residues. The ends were cut back, 1 base at V and 5 bases at J, with 18 bases in the middle. The germline V gene encodes CDR1 SGDLS and CDR2 YYNGEE. In DNA form, the CDR3 reads TGTGCCAGCAGCGTAAGTGTGCGGGAAGGTTTAACCGGGGAGCTGTTTTTT. This encodes CASSVSVREGLTGELFF. The full variable domain, its missing parts supplied by reference TRBV9 and TRBJ2-2, is DSGVTQTPKHLITATGQRVTLRCSPRSGDLSVYWYQQSLDQGLQFLIQYYNGEERAKGNILERFSAQQFPDLHSELNLSSLELGDSALYFCASSVSVREGLTGELFFGEGSRLTVL.